The next 2 T cell receptor beta chains were all read from a single sample in a study of T cells in Graves' hyperthyroidism and ophthalmopathy. Amplified regions were TCR beta CDR3 sequences from RNA transcripts. The HTBI primer set served for first-round RT-PCR of the TCR CDR3. Using its own MiXCR run on the multiplex PCR reads, TCRdb lists one record per CDR3 protein. This table has hundreds of thousands of distinct CDR3 sequences, just under 20% appearing once. The sequenced sample was blood. These receptors originate from a middle-aged man with Graves' ophthalmopathy.

The V and J genes are TRBV7-8 and TRBJ1-6; TRBD1 agrees at 8 bases. Germline V gene sequence: CDR1 SGHVS, CDR2 FQNEAQ. The CDR3 totals 17 residues. V lost 4 bases and J lost 8; bases outside the gene matches: 13. The CDR3 sequence: CASSSAIRGTGDSPLHF. Written as DNA, the CDR3 is TGTGCCAGCAGCTCGGCTATAAGGGGGACAGGAGATTCACCCCTCCACTTT.

This clonotype was seen at least ten times. The chain links TRBV20-1 to TRBJ2-1, with 7 bases that match TRBD2. The germline V gene encodes CDR1 DFQATT and CDR2 SNEGSKA (reference sequence). The CDR3 extends over 16 amino acids. The trim removed 2 bases at V and 5 bases at J, leaving 12 bases unmatched. The CDR3 sequence is CSARRGSGLGDNEQFF. The CDR3 coding sequence is TGCAGTGCTAGAAGGGGTAGCGGGCTGGGGGACAATGAGCAGTTCTTC.